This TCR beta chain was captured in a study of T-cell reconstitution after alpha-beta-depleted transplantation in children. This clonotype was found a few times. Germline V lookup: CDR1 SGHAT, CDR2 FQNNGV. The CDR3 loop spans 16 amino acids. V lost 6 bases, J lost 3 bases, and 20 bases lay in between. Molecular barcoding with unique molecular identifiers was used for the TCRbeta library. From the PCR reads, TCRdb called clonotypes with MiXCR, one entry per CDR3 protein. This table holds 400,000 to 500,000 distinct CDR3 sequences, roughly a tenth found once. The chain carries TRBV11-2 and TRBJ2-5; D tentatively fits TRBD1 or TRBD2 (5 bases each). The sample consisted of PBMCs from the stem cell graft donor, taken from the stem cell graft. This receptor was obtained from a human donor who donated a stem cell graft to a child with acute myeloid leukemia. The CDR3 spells CASSSFTGTTEETQYF. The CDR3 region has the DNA TGTGCCAGCAGTTCGTTTACCGGGACCACAGAAGAGACCCAGTACTTC.